The rows below give T cell receptor beta chains drawn from one sample of a study of cytomegalovirus exposure and HLA in healthy donors. Data came from immunoSEQ multiplex PCR; TCRdb stores just in-frame clones and leaves some out. The sample lists 30,000 to 50,000 clones, 68% occurring once. Sequenced material: PBMCs. These receptors all stem from a middle-aged man in good health and CMV-seronegative. CDR3s include the opening cysteine and the closing phenylalanine or tryptophan. The D gene is left open where the match is weak. The listing skips clone size in some rows; elsewhere it reads once, few, many or a size class.

D gene,clone size,V gene,J gene,CDR3 DNA,CDR3 protein
.,.,TRBV30,TRBJ2-7,TGTGCCTGGAGTTTTTTGGGGGGTTCCTACGAGCAGTACTTC,CAWSFLGGSYEQYF
TRBD1,.,TRBV5-6,TRBJ2-1,TGTGCCAGCAGCTTTACAGGGGACAATGAGCAGTTCTTC,CASSFTGDNEQFF
TRBD1,.,TRBV6-6,TRBJ1-5,TGTGCCAGCAGTGGACAGGGGTGGAATCAGCCCCAGCATTTT,CASSGQGWNQPQHF
.,.,TRBV7-9,TRBJ1-1,TGTGCCAGCAGCCGATCCGGGGGTGGAGAAGCTTTCTTT,CASSRSGGGEAFF
.,.,TRBV2,TRBJ2-5,TGTGCCAGCAGTTACGGCGGGGGCGCGGAGACCCAGTACTTC,CASSYGGGAETQYF
TRBD1,few,TRBV5-1,TRBJ1-6,TGCGCCAGCAGCCCAAGCACACAGGGGGTCAATTCACCCCTCCACTTT,CASSPSTQGVNSPLHF
.,once,TRBV5-1,TRBJ2-7,TGCGCCAGCAGCTTGGAGGCCAGGGACTACGAGCAGTACTTC,CASSLEARDYEQYF
TRBD2,.,TRBV18,TRBJ2-5,TGTGCCAGCTCACCAGGCGGGGGGGCCGGAGAGACCCAGTACTTC,CASSPGGGAGETQYF
.,.,TRBV29-1,TRBJ1-6,TGCAGCGTTCAGGACAGCGCCCGGGATAATTCACCCCTCCACTTT,CSVQDSARDNSPLHF
.,.,TRBV9,TRBJ2-7,TGTGCCAGCAGCGTAGTGGCAGATACCTACGAGCAGTACTTC,CASSVVADTYEQYF
.,few,TRBV5-6,TRBJ1-5,TGTGCCAGCAGCTTTAGGACAGCCGGAAATCAGCCCCAGCATTTT,CASSFRTAGNQPQHF
TRBD1,.,TRBV6-5,TRBJ2-7,TGTGCCAGCAGTGCTGGACAGGGTGACTACGAGCAGTACTTC,CASSAGQGDYEQYF
.,few,TRBV25-1,TRBJ2-3,TGTGCCAGCAGTGAAACGGGAAGTGTAGCAGATACGCAGTATTTT,CASSETGSVADTQYF
.,.,TRBV6-5,TRBJ1-1,TGTGCCAGCACCGGGAAGAACACTGAAGCTTTCTTT,CASTGKNTEAFF
.,.,TRBV7-2,TRBJ2-7,TGTGCCAGCAGCTTACTCCATTCAGGGGCCGGGCCCTTGAAGCAGTACTTC,CASSLLHSGAGPLKQYF
.,.,TRBV2,TRBJ2-2,TGTGCCAGCAGTGTGACAGCTTCGAACACCGGGGAGCTGTTTTTT,CASSVTASNTGELFF
.,few,TRBV7-8,TRBJ2-3,TGTGCCAGCAGCTTAGACAGCCAATACACAGATACGCAGTATTTT,CASSLDSQYTDTQYF
.,.,TRBV6-1,TRBJ2-2,TGTGCCAGCAGCATCCGAGACAGGGAGCTGTTTTTT,CASSIRDRELFF
TRBD1,.,TRBV4-2,TRBJ1-2,TGTGCCAGCAGCTCCGGGACAGGGCAGCTTAACTATGGCTACACCTTC,CASSSGTGQLNYGYTF
TRBD1,few,TRBV9,TRBJ2-5,TGTGCCAGCAGCCTGCGGACAGGGCTCGGGGAGACCCAGTACTTC,CASSLRTGLGETQYF
.,few,TRBV5-4,TRBJ2-3,TGTGCCAGCAGCTTCAGTGGGGCCCCAGATACGCAGTATTTT,CASSFSGAPDTQYF
TRBD1,.,TRBV4-1,TRBJ2-7,TGCGCCAGCACCCTTAGAGCAGGGGGTCCCTACGAGCAGTACTTC,CASTLRAGGPYEQYF
TRBD2,few,TRBV4-2,TRBJ2-7,TGTGCCAGCAGCCAATACTCTAGCGGGGGACATTACGAGCAGTACTTC,CASSQYSSGGHYEQYF
.,.,TRBV4-2,TRBJ2-3,TGTGCCAGCAGCCGAGGCTTGGCAGCCTACACAGATACGCAGTATTTT,CASSRGLAAYTDTQYF
.,.,TRBV7-9,TRBJ2-6,TGTGCCAGCAGCTTAGCGTTAGGGGCCTACTCTGGGGCCAACGTCCTGACTTTC,CASSLALGAYSGANVLTF
.,.,TRBV10-1,TRBJ1-4,TGCGCCAGCGGACACTTTAATGAAAAACTGTTTTTT,CASGHFNEKLFF
.,.,TRBV30,TRBJ1-6,TGTGCCTGGAGTTCACAGGGAAACTCACCCCTCCACTTT,CAWSSQGNSPLHF
.,.,TRBV11-2,TRBJ2-7,TGTGCCAGCAGCTTAGTGGGGGGGCCCGAGCAGTACTTC,CASSLVGGPEQYF
TRBD1,.,TRBV6-6,TRBJ1-2,TGTGCCAGCACTCGGGACAGCTCCTATGGCTACACCTTC,CASTRDSSYGYTF
.,.,TRBV6-5,TRBJ2-5,TGTGCCAGCAGTACCATAGTTCTGAGTACCCAGTACTTC,CASSTIVLSTQYF
.,.,TRBV18,TRBJ2-5,TGTGCCAGCTCACCACCCCAGCGCGAGACCCAGTACTTC,CASSPPQRETQYF
TRBD1,.,TRBV28,TRBJ1-2,TGTGCCAGCAGACCCCAAACAGGGGGCAGGGATTATGGCTACACCTTC,CASRPQTGGRDYGYTF
.,.,TRBV7-2,TRBJ2-1,TGTGCCAGCAGCTTAGAACGGTACAATGAGCAGTTCTTC,CASSLERYNEQFF
TRBD2,few,TRBV30,TRBJ2-3,TGTGCCTGGAGTGTACGGCGGGGGGGCACAGATACGCAGTATTTT,CAWSVRRGGTDTQYF
TRBD1,.,TRBV30,TRBJ1-3,TGTGCCTGGAAGGCAGGGGGCGGAAACACCATATATTTT,CAWKAGGGNTIYF
TRBD1,.,TRBV30,TRBJ2-1,TGTGCCTGTACACAGGGGAATGAGCAGTTCTTC,CACTQGNEQFF
.,.,TRBV10-3,TRBJ2-2,TGTGCCATCAGTGCAGGGACCGGGGAGCTGTTTTTT,CAISAGTGELFF
.,once,TRBV27,TRBJ2-7,TGTGCCAGCAGTTTAGCACGGGCAGGGTACGAGCAGTACTTC,CASSLARAGYEQYF
TRBD2,.,TRBV7-9,TRBJ2-7,TGTGCCAGCAGCTCCTGGGGGGGTAATTACGAGCAGTACTTC,CASSSWGGNYEQYF
.,.,TRBV4-1,TRBJ2-7,TGCGCCAGCAGCCAAGGGGGCGGACAGCTGCCCTACGAGCAGTACTTC,CASSQGGGQLPYEQYF